This T cell receptor (beta chain) was sequenced for a study of shared clonotypes between healthy human individuals. Points from the study as a whole: What rarefaction showed was incomplete sorted-subset sequencing despite large depth. Clonotypes that were shared across a handful of donors made up around 4.6% of naive CD4 clonotypes.

The CDR3 is made up of 14 amino acids. J gave up 7 bases and V 5 bases, and 8 bases lay outside the gene matches. The germline gives CDR1 MNHEY, CDR2 SMNVEV (reference sequence). Some clones are missing from TCRdb's copy, which holds only in-frame ones; the method was immunoSEQ multiplex PCR. The sample contains around 2.1 million clones, 90% to 97% of which appear only once. In the case of this clone: Its antigen is undetermined.

This chain uses TRBV27 with TRBJ2-4; 7 bases fit TRBD2. This clonotype was sampled from a man aged 18 to 30 in good health. The specimen was naive CD4+ T cells sorted from blood. As for subset: CD45RA+ positively selected. The CDR3: CASSPRGAGNIQYF. CDR3 coding DNA: TGTGCCAGCAGTCCCCGGGGAGCGGGGAACATTCAGTACTTC.